This TCR beta chain appears in the sequencing data of a study of cytomegalovirus exposure and HLA in healthy donors. Study-level points and caveats: Three chains linked to CMV were shown in vitro to be specific for CMV antigens. TCR beta V- and J-gene trimming, according to a later analysis, was linked to a missense DCLRE1C variant.

This clone was seen a handful of times. Its antigen remains unknown. Trimming cost V 5 bases and J 4 bases, with 20 bases left between them. Germline V lookup: CDR1 MNHEY, CDR2 SMNVEV (reference sequence). The CDR3 length is 16 residues. Amplification used 60 Vbeta primers and 13 Jbeta primers. The protocol was immunoSEQ multiplex PCR, while the TCRdb copy is restricted to in-frame clones and leaves out a portion. The repertoire holds around 170,000 clones, around 77% seen once, with around 2.4% in the top ten. Regarding donors, all were healthy bone marrow donors. This receptor was taken from a man between 60 and 75 years old in good health and CMV-seronegative. The gene calls are TRBV27 and TRBJ1-2, with D possibly matching TRBD1 (5 bases). Material for sequencing was PBMCs. The CDR3 DNA reads TGTGCCAGCAGTCAGTCTCCTTCGACAGACGTCTATGGCTACACCTTC. Translated, it gives CASSQSPSTDVYGYTF.